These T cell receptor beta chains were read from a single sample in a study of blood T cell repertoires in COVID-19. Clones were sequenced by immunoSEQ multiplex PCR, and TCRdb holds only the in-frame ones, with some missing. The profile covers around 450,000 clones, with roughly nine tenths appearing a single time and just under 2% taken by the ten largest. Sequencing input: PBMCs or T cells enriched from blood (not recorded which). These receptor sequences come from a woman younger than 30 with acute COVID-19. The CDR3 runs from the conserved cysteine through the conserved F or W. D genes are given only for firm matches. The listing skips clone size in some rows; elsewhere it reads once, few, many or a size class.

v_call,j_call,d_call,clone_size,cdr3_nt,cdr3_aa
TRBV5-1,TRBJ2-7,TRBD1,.,TGCGCCAGCAGCCCGGCAGCGACAGGGGTTACCTACGAGCAGTACTTC,CASSPAATGVTYEQYF
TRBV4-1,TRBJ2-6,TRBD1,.,TGCGCCAGCAGCCGAGAACCGGGACAGCTCTCTGGGGCCAACGTCCTGACTTTC,CASSREPGQLSGANVLTF
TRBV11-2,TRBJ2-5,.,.,TGTGCCAGCAGCGCCAAACGAGGGGAGACCCAGTACTTC,CASSAKRGETQYF
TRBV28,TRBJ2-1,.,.,TGTGCCAGCAGGAGGACAGCGAGCTCCTACAATGAGCAGTTCTTC,CASRRTASSYNEQFF
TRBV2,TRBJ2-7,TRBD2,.,TGTGCCAGCACGGACTTAACGGGAGGGTCCAACGAGCAGTACTTC,CASTDLTGGSNEQYF
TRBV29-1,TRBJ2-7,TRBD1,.,TGCAGCGTTGAACACCGGGACAGCACCTACGAGCAGTACTTC,CSVEHRDSTYEQYF
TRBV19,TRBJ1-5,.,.,TGTGCCAGTAGATTACGGGATAGCAATCAGCCCCAGCATTTT,CASRLRDSNQPQHF
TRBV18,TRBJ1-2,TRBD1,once,TGTGCCAGCTCAGATCTCAGGACAGGGACTAACTATGGCTACACCTTC,CASSDLRTGTNYGYTF
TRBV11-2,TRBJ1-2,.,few,TGTGCCAGCAGCTCAACAGGGAGAGCCTATGGCTACACCTTC,CASSSTGRAYGYTF
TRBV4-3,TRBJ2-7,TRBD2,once,TGCGCCAGCAGCCAAGATGCCGGCGGGACTAGCGGGAGATTCGAGCAGTACTTC,CASSQDAGGTSGRFEQYF
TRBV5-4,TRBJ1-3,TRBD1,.,TGTGCCAGCAGCACAGGGGACCCCTCTGGAAACACCATATATTTT,CASSTGDPSGNTIYF
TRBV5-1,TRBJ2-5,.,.,TGCGCCAGCAGCTTAACGGGGGGCCTAGCTCAAGAGACCCAGTACTTC,CASSLTGGLAQETQYF
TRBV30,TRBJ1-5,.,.,TGTGCCTACACGATTACCCGGACAGACATTAGCAATCAGCCCCAGCATTTT,CAYTITRTDISNQPQHF
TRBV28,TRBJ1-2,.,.,TGTGCCAGCAGTGTCCTCGGGGCTTCGGGGGGTAACTATGGCTACACCTTC,CASSVLGASGGNYGYTF
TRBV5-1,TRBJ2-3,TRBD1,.,TGCGCCAGCAGCCCGGGGACAGGTGGGACTCCTGCCAATACGCAGTATTTT,CASSPGTGGTPANTQYF
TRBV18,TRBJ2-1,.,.,TGTGCCAGCTCACCAGAGATAGTCAGGGAGCAGTTCTTC,CASSPEIVREQFF
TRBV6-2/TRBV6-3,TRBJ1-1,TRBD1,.,TGTGCCAGCAGTTATATCCCAGGGGGTGCAGCTTTCTTT,CASSYIPGGAAFF
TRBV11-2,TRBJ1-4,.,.,TGTGCCAGCAGCTTTAGTACTGAAAAACTGTTTTTT,CASSFSTEKLFF
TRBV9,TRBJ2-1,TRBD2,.,TGTGCCAGCAGCGTAGGCCTAGCGGGGGTCAATGAGCAGTTCTTC,CASSVGLAGVNEQFF
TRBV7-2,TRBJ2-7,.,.,TGTGCCAGCAGCTTAAGGGAGCGAGGGGAGCAGTACTTC,CASSLRERGEQYF
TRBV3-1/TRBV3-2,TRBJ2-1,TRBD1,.,TGTGCCAGCAGCCAAAAGGACAGGGGACACAATGAGCAGTTCTTC,CASSQKDRGHNEQFF
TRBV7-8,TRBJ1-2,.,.,TGTGCCAGCAGGTTACGGGGTGGGGACTATGGCTACACCTTC,CASRLRGGDYGYTF
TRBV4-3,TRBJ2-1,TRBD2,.,TGCGCCAGCAGCCAACTGCGCGGGAGGTTGGATGAGCAGTTCTTC,CASSQLRGRLDEQFF
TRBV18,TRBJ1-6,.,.,TGTGCCAGCTCACCAGGCCCCGGGGATTCACCCCTCCACTTT,CASSPGPGDSPLHF
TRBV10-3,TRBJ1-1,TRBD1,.,TGTGCCATCAGTGAGTCGACAGGGCACACTGAAGCTTTCTTT,CAISESTGHTEAFF
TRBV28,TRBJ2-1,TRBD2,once,TGTGCCAGCAGTTTAGAACTAGCGGGAAGGAGCTCCTACAATGAGCAGTTCTTC,CASSLELAGRSSYNEQFF
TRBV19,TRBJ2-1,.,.,TGTGCCAGTAGTATAGAGGGGGGTAGGAGTGAGCAGTTCTTC,CASSIEGGRSEQFF
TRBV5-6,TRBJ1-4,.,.,TGTGCCAGCAGCTCCCCGTCCTCAACTAATGAAAAACTGTTTTTT,CASSSPSSTNEKLFF
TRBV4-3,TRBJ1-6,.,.,TGCGCCAGCAGCCACACCGGATACTTTATAGGAGGGGATAATTCACCCCTCCACTTT,CASSHTGYFIGGDNSPLHF
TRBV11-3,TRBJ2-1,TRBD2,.,TGTGCCAGCAGCTTTGAAGCGGGGGAGCAGTTCTTC,CASSFEAGEQFF
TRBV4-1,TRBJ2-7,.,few,TGCGCCAGCAGCCAGGCTGACTCCTACGAGCAGTACTTC,CASSQADSYEQYF
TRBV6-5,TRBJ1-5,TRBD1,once,TGTGCCAGCAGTTACATGGAACCAGGGGGCGGTCAGCCCCAGCATTTT,CASSYMEPGGGQPQHF
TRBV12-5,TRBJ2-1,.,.,TGTGCTAGTGGTTCCTCGAGTGCGGTATCAATCAGGCAGTTCTTC,CASGSSSAVSIRQFF
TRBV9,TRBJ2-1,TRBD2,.,TGTGCCAGCAGCGTAGCTACTAGGGCGGGAGGGACCCCCAATGAGCAGTTCTTC,CASSVATRAGGTPNEQFF
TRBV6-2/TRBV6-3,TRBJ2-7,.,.,TGTGCCAGCAGTTATCTTGAGGGAGGTTTAACGGGCGAGCAGTACTTC,CASSYLEGGLTGEQYF
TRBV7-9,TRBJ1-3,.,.,TGTGCCAGCGACGGAGACTCTGGAAACACCATATATTTT,CASDGDSGNTIYF
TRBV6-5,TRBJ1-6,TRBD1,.,TGTGCCAGCAGTTTGACAGGGAAAGGGTCACCCCTCCACTTT,CASSLTGKGSPLHF
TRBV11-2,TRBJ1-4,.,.,TGTGCCAGCAGCTTAGATTTGGGGGCTACTAATGAAAAACTGTTTTTT,CASSLDLGATNEKLFF
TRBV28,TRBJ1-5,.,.,TGTGCCAGCAGTTTGACGTCAGGGAGCAATCAGCCCCAGCATTTT,CASSLTSGSNQPQHF
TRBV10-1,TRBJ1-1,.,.,TGCGCCAGCAGTGAGTCGCAGGTCGGGAACACTGAAGCTTTCTTT,CASSESQVGNTEAFF